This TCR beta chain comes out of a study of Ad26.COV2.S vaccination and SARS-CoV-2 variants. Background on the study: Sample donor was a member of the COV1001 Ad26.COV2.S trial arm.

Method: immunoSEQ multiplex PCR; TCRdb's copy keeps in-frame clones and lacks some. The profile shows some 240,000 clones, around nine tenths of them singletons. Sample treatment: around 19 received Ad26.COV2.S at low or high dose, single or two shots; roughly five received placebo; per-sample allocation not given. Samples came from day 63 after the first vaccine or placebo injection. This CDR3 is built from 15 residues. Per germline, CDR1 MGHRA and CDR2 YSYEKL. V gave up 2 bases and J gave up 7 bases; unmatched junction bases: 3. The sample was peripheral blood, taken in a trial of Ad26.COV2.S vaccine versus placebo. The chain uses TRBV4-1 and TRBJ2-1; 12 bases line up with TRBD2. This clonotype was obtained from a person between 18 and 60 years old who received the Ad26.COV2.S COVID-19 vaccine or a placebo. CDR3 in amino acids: CASSQPTSGSNEQFF. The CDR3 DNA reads TGCGCCAGCAGCCAACCGACTAGCGGGAGTAATGAGCAGTTCTTC.